The present TCR beta chain was sequenced within a study of cytomegalovirus exposure and HLA in healthy donors. Primers included in the PCR were 60 Vbeta and 13 Jbeta primers. The table came from immunoSEQ multiplex PCR; TCRdb's copy has only in-frame clones and leaves some out. The table shows roughly 100,000 clones, with about 74% occurring only once. The sequencing sample was made of PBMCs. This TCR was sampled from a female donor in good health and CMV-seropositive.

CDR3 in DNA: TGCGCCAGCAGCCAACCGGGACAGGGTCTTGAAAAACTGTTTTTT. Protein product: CASSQPGQGLEKLFF. The chain employs TRBV4-3 and TRBJ1-4; 9 bases align to TRBD1. Losses at the gene ends were 2 bases for V and 7 bases for J; bases not matched to a gene: 5. The CDR3 runs to 15 residues. Germline values: CDR1 LGHNA, CDR2 YSLEER.